What follows are 5 T cell receptor beta chains derived from one specimen sequenced in a study of OX40 agonist ivuxolimab in advanced cancers. Sequencing used immunoSEQ multiplex PCR; TCRdb keeps in-frame clones, though not all of them. The sample includes some 130,000 clones, 75% to 95% of them seen just once. The input for sequencing was CD4+ or CD8+ T cells sorted from blood, taken in a trial of the OX40 agonist ivuxolimab. The receptors originated from an adult with an advanced solid tumor such as melanoma, head and neck, liver or kidney cancer.

CDR3 sequence (DNA): TGTGCCAGCAACCTGAACTCAGGAAACACTGAAGCTTTCTTT. This gives the protein CASNLNSGNTEAFF. The chain employs TRBV7-8 and TRBJ1-1; unclear D gene. Germline assignment: CDR1 SGHVS and CDR2 FQNEAQ. The V gene lost 7 bases and the J gene lost 2 bases, with 14 bases spanning the gap. This CDR3 spans 14 amino acids.

This rearrangement joins TRBV7-8 to TRBJ1-1, with D possibly matching TRBD1 (5 bases). The CDR3 length is 18 residues. V lost 1 base and J lost 2, with 20 bases in between. The V gene's germline CDR1 is SGHVS and CDR2 FQNEAQ. For the CDR3, the DNA is TGTGCCAGCAGCTTAGGGAGTTTACAGAGGGGCGGAAACACTGAAGCTTTCTTT. Amino acid sequence: CASSLGSLQRGGNTEAFF.

This clone was seen just once. This rearrangement joins TRBV12-5 to TRBJ2-1; D remains unclear. The CDR3 covers 14 residues. The germline V gene has CDR1 LGHNT and CDR2 FRNRAP. V lost 0 bases, J lost 3 bases, and 6 bases lay in between. For the CDR3, the DNA is TGTGCTAGTGGTTTGGTTAGCATCTACAATGAGCAGTTCTTC. Translating it yields CASGLVSIYNEQFF.

This sequence joins TRBV19 and TRBJ2-7; 7 bases are a match to TRBD1. Trimming removed 6 bases from V and 2 bases from J; junction bases left unmatched: 7. This CDR3 contains 14 residues. Germline V CDR1 and CDR2: LNHDA, SQIVND (reference sequence). CDR3 DNA: TGTGCCAGTAGCGCTACCGGGACAGCCTACGAGCAGTACTTC. Translation gives CASSATGTAYEQYF.

The chain recombines TRBV7-2 with TRBJ1-1; D not certain. Trimming removed 1 base at V and 1 base at J, with 4 bases between. Germline CDR1 is SGHTA and CDR2 is FQGNSA. CDR3 size: 13 residues. The CDR3 DNA is TGTGCCAGCAGCTTAGTTAAGAACACTGAAGCTTTCTTT. Translated, it gives CASSLVKNTEAFF.